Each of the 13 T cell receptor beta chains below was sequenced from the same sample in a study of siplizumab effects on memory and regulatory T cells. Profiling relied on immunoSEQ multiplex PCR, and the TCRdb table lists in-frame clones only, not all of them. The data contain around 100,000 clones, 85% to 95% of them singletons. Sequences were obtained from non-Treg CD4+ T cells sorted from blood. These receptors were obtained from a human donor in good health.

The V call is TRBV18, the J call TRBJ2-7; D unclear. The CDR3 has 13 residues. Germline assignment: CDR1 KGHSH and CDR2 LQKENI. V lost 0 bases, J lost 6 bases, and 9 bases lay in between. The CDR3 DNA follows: TGTGCCAGCTCACCACCGGGCAGGTCCGAGCAGTACTTC. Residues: CASSPPGRSEQYF.

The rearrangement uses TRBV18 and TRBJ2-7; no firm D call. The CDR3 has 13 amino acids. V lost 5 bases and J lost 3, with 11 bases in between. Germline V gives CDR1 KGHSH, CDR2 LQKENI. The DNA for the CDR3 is TGTGCCAGCTCAACCCAGGACCGCTACGAGCAGTACTTC. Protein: CASSTQDRYEQYF.

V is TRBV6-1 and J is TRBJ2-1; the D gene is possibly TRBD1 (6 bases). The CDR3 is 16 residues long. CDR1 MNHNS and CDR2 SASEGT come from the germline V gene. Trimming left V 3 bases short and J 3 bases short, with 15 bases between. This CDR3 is CASSEAPGAFYNEQFF. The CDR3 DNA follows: TGTGCCAGCAGTGAGGCTCCAGGGGCTTTCTACAATGAGCAGTTCTTC.

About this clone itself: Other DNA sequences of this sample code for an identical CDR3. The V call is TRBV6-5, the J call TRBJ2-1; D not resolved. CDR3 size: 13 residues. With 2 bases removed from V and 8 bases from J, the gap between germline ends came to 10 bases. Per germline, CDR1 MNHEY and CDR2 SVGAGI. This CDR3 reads CASSYRPRYEQFF. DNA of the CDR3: TGTGCCAGCAGTTACCGTCCGAGGTATGAGCAGTTCTTC.

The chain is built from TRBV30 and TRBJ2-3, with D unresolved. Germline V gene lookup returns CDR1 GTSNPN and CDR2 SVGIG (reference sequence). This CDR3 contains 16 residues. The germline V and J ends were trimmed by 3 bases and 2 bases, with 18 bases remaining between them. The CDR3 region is CAWRPLGRPVTDTQYF. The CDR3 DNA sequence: TGTGCCTGGAGGCCACTCGGCCGCCCAGTCACAGATACGCAGTATTTT.

CDR3 in DNA: TGTGCCAGTAGTAGGGACCTGAGCTCTGGGGCCAACGTCCTGACTTTC. This gives the protein CASSRDLSSGANVLTF. J is TRBJ2-6 and V is TRBV19; D assignment may be TRBD1 or TRBD2 (5 bases each). In germline, CDR1 is LNHDA, CDR2 SQIVND (reference sequence). CDR3 length: 16 residues. V lost 4 bases, J lost 0 bases, and 10 bases lay in between.

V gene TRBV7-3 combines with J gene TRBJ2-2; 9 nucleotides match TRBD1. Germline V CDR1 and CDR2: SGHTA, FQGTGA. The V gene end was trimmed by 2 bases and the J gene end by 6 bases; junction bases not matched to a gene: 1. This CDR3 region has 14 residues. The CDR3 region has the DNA TGTGCCAGCAGCTTACGACAGGGGGCCGGGGAGCTGTTTTTT. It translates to CASSLRQGAGELFF.

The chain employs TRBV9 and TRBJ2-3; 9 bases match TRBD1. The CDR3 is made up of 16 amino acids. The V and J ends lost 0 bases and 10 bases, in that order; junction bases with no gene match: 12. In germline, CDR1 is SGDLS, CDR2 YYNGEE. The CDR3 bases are TGTGCCAGCAGCGTAGGACGATCGGACAGGGGATTCGCGCAGTATTTT. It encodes CASSVGRSDRGFAQYF.

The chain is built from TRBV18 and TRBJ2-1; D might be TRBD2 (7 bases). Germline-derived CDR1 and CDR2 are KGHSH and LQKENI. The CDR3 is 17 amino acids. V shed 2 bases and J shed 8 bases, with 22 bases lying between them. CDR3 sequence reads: CASSPFSGGLVPYEQFF. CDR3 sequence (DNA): TGTGCCAGCTCACCATTTTCCGGGGGGCTGGTTCCATATGAGCAGTTCTTC. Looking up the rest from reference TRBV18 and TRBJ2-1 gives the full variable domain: NAGVMQNPRHLVRRRGQEARLRCSPMKGHSHVYWYRQLPEEGLKFMVYLQKENIIDESGMPKERFSAEFPKEGPSILRIQQVVRGDSAAYFCASSPFSGGLVPYEQFFGPGTRLTVL.

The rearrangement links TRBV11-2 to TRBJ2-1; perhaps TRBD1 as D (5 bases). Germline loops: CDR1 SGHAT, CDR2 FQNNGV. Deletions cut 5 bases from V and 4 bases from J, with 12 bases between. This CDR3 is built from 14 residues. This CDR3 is CASSPHPGYNEQFF. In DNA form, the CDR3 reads TGTGCCAGCAGCCCGCACCCAGGGTACAATGAGCAGTTCTTC. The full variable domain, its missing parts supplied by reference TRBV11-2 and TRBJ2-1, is EAGVAQSPRYKIIEKRQSVAFWCNPISGHATLYWYQQILGQGPKLLIQFQNNGVVDDSQLPKDRFSAERLKGVDSTLKIQPAKLEDSAVYLCASSPHPGYNEQFFGPGTRLTVL.

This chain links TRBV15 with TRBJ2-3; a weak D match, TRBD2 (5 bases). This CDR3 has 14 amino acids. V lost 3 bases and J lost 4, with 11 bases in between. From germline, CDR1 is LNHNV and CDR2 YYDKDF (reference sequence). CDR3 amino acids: CATSRILGADTQYF. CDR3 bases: TGTGCCACCAGCAGGATACTAGGCGCAGATACGCAGTATTTT.

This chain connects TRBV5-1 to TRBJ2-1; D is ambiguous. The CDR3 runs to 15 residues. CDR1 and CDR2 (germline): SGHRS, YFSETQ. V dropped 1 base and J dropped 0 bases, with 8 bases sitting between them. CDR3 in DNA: TGCGCCAGCAGCTTGTTCTCGAGCTCCTACAATGAGCAGTTCTTC. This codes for CASSLFSSSYNEQFF.

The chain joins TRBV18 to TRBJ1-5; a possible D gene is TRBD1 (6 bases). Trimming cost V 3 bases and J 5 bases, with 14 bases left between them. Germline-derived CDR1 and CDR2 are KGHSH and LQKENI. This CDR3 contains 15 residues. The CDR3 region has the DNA TGTGCCAGCTCACCTTTGTCAGGGGAGGATCAGCCCCAGCATTTT. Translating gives CASSPLSGEDQPQHF.